This TCR beta chain was recorded in a study of shared clonotypes between healthy human individuals. Findings and caveats of the study: Though the depth was large, rarefaction showed that sorted-subset sequencing was incomplete. Represented diversity (both genetic and exposure-history) was limited by the small number of donors. In general, naive subsets displayed greater estimated richness than memory subsets did.

This clone was counted once. Antigen unknown. An assay was performed, and its level was deep. Clones were sequenced by immunoSEQ multiplex PCR, and TCRdb holds only the in-frame ones, with some missing. The repertoire holds about 380,000 clones, with 95% to 97% as singletons. With 2 bases removed from V and 2 bases from J, the gap between germline ends came to 7 bases. CDR3 length: 14 residues. Germline values: CDR1 WSHSY, CDR2 SAAADI. The sequence was collected from a man under 40 in good health. Source material: memory CD8+ T cells sorted from blood. Subset defined: CD45RO+ cells pooled with CCR7-negative TemRA cells. The genes are TRBV10-2 and TRBJ2-1; D call uncertain. In nucleotides, the CDR3 is TGCGCCAGCAGTGAGCGTACACCCTACAATGAGCAGTTCTTC. This translates into CASSERTPYNEQFF.